This record covers a single T cell receptor beta chain. No antigen is known for it. These data are taken from a study of CD8+CD57+ T cells in acquired aplastic anemia. Study-wide context: Sorting CD4+ and CD8+ cells gave DNA averaging roughly 3.5 ug. General study findings and limits: Patients showed no significant difference from controls in CD8+ Simpson's diversity.

Investigators profiled TCR beta VDJ and CDR3 from genomic DNA template. TCRdb processed the reads anew with MiXCR; each CDR3 protein has one entry. Here the sample spans more than 150,000 distinct CDR3 sequences, around 43% being singletons. An expansion of CD8+CD57+ cells by flow cytometry had been shown in patients chosen for sequencing. Every patient presented with severe acquired aplastic anemia. V lost 3 bases, J lost 0 bases, and 12 bases lay in between. CDR1 MGHDK and CDR2 SYGVNS come from the germline V gene. The CDR3 length is 15 residues. The source is a human donor with aplastic anemia. The material sequenced was sorted CD4+, CD8+, or CD8+CD57+ T cells (not recorded which) from PBMCs. V gene TRBV25-1 combines with J gene TRBJ2-7, with a tentative D call TRBD1 (5 bases). The CDR3: CASSEATASSYEQYF. The DNA for the CDR3 is TGTGCCAGCAGTGAGGCGACAGCAAGCTCCTACGAGCAGTACTTC.